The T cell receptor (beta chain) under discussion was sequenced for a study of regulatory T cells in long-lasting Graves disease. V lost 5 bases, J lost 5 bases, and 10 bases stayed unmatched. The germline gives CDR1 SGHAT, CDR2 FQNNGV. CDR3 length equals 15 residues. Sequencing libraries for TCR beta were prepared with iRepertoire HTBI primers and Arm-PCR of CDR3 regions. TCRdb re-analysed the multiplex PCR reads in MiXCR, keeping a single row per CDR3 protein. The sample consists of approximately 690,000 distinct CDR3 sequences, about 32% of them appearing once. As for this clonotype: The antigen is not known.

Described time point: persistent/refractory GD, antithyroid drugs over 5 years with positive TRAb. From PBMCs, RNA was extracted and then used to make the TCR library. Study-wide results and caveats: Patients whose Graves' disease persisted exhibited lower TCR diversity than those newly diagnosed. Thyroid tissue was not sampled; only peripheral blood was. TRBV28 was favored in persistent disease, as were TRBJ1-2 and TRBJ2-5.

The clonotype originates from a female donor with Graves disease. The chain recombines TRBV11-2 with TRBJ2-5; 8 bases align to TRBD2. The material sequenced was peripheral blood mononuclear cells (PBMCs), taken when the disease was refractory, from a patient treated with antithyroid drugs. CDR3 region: CASSSTGTRGETQYF. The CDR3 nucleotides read TGTGCCAGCAGCAGCACCGGGACTAGGGGCGAGACCCAGTACTTC.